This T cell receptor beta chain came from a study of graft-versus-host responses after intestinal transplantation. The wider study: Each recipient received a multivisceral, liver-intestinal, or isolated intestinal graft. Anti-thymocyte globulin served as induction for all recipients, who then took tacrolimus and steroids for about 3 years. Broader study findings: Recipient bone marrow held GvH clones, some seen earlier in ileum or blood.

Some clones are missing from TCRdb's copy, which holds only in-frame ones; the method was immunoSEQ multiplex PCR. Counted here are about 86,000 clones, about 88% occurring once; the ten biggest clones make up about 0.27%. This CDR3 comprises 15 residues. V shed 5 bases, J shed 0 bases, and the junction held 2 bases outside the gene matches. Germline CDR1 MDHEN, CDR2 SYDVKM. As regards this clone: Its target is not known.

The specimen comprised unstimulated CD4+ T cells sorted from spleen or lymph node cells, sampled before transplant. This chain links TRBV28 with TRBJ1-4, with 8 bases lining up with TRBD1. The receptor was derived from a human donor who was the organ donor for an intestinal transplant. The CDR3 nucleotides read TGTGCCAGCAGTCCACAGGGGGCAACTAATGAAAAACTGTTTTTT. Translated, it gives CASSPQGATNEKLFF. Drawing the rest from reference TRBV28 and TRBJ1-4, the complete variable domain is DVKVTQSSRYLVKRTGEKVFLECVQDMDHENMFWYRQDPGLGLRLIYFSYDVKMKEKGDIPEGYSVSREKKERFSLILESASTNQTSMYLCASSPQGATNEKLFFGSGTQLSVL.